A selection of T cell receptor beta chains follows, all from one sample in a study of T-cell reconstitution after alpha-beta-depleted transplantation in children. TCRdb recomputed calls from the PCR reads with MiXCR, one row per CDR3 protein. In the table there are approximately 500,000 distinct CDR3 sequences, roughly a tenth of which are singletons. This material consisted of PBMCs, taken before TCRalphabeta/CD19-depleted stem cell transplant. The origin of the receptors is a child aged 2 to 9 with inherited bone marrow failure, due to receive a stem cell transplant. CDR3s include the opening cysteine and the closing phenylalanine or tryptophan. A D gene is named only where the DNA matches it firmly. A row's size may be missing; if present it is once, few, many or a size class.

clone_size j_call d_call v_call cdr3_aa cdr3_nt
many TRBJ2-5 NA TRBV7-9 CASSSGIGVETQYF TGTGCCAGCAGCTCAGGGATAGGTGTAGAGACCCAGTACTTC
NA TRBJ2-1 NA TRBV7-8 CASSLAGGALSEQFF TGTGCCAGCAGCTTAGCGGGAGGAGCGCTGAGCGAGCAGTTCTTC
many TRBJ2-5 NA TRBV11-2 CASSLDQETQYF TGCGCCAGCAGCTTGGACCAAGAGACCCAGTACTTC
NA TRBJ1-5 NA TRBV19 CASSIDRQYNQPQHF TGTGCCAGTAGTATAGATCGGCAGTACAATCAGCCCCAGCATTTT
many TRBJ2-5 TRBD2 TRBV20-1 CSGRGLAEGETQYF TGCAGTGGGAGGGGACTAGCGGAGGGAGAGACCCAGTACTTC
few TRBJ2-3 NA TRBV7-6 CASSNPLGDRTDTQYF TGTGCCAGCAGCAACCCACTGGGCGACCGCACAGATACGCAGTATTTT
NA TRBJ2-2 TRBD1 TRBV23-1 CASSQGRGPGTGELFF TGCGCCAGCAGTCAAGGCAGGGGGCCTGGCACCGGGGAGCTGTTTTTT
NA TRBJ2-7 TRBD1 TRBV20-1 CSARDLGQVSYEQYF TGCAGTGCTAGAGATTTGGGACAGGTCTCCTACGAGCAGTACTTC
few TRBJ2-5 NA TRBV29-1 CSASGLVLQETQYF TGCAGCGCATCGGGGCTCGTACTCCAAGAGACCCAGTACTTC
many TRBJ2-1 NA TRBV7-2 CASSAIESPHEQFF TGTGCCAGCAGCGCCATAGAGTCGCCTCATGAGCAGTTCTTC
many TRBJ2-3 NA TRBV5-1 CASSLRVLTDTQYF TGCGCCAGCAGCTTGAGGGTCCTCACAGATACGCAGTATTTT
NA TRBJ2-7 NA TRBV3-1 CASSQVISNYEQYF TGTGCCAGCAGCCAAGTTATCAGCAACTACGAGCAGTACTTC
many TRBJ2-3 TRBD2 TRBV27 CASSLYSGGGDTQYF TGTGCCAGCAGTTTATACAGCGGGGGGGGAGATACGCAGTATTTT
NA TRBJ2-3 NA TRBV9 CASSGNSEPGTYAGGGRTQYF TGTGCCAGCAGCGGGAACTCGGAGCCGGGGACGTACGCCGGCGGAGGACGTACGCAGTATTTT
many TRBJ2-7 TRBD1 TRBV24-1 CATSDERTGIREQYF TGTGCCACCAGTGATGAAAGGACAGGGATTCGCGAGCAGTACTTC
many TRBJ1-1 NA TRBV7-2 CASSYQQGLNTEAFF TGTGCCAGCAGCTACCAACAGGGACTGAACACTGAAGCTTTCTTT
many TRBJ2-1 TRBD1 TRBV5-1 CASSPLSGTGGFEQFF TGCGCCAGCAGCCCACTGTCCGGGACAGGGGGCTTTGAGCAGTTCTTC
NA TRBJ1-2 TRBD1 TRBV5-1 CASSWTGGDGYTF TGCGCCAGCAGCTGGACAGGGGGCGATGGCTACACCTTC
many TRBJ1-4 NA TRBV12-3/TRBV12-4 CASSLRGSEEKLFF TGTGCCAGCAGTTTACGAGGGAGTGAGGAAAAACTGTTTTTT
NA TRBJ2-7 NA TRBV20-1 CSARIFGRYYEQYF TGCAGTGCTAGAATCTTCGGCAGGTACTACGAGCAGTACTTC
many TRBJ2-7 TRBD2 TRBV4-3 CASSLGLAGQRRYF TGCGCCAGCAGTCTCGGACTAGCGGGCCAAAGGCGGTACTTC
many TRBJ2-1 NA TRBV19 CASSWPSNEQFF TGTGCCAGTAGTTGGCCGAGTAATGAGCAGTTCTTC